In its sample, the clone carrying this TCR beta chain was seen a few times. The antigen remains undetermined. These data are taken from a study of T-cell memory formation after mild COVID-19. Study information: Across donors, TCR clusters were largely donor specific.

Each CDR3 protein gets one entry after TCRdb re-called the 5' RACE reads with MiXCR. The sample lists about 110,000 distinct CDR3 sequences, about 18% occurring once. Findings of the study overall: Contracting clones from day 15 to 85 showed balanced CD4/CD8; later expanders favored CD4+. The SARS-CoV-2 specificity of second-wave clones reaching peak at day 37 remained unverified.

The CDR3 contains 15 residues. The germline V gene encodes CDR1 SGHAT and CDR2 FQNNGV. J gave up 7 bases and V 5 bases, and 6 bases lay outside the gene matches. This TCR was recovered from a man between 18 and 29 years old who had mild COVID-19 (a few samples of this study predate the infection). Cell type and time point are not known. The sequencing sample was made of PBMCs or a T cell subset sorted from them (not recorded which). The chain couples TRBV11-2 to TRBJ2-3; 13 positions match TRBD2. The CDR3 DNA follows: TGTGCCAGCAGCCCGGGGACTAGCGGGGAGTATACGCAGTATTTT. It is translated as CASSPGTSGEYTQYF.